These T cell receptor beta chains were read from a single sample in a study of OX40 agonist ivuxolimab in advanced cancers. Method: immunoSEQ multiplex PCR; TCRdb's copy keeps in-frame clones and lacks some. The sample includes about 43,000 clones, roughly 86% of them seen just once. This specimen consisted of CD4+ or CD8+ T cells sorted from blood, obtained in a trial of the OX40 agonist ivuxolimab. The receptors here all came from an adult with an advanced solid tumor such as melanoma, head and neck, liver or kidney cancer. The CDR3 runs from the conserved cysteine through the conserved F or W. A D gene is named only where the DNA matches it firmly. Where a row states a size, it is once, few, many or the class of an expanded clone; other rows omit it.

j_call v_call d_call clone_size cdr3_aa cdr3_nt
TRBJ2-5 TRBV5-6 NA NA CASSRGRGWSMPETQYF TGTGCCAGCAGCCGGGGGAGAGGGTGGAGTATGCCAGAGACCCAGTACTTC
TRBJ1-3 TRBV5-3 NA NA CASSLGPNSGNTIYF TGTGCCAGCAGCTTGGGACCCAACTCTGGAAACACCATATATTTT
TRBJ1-2 TRBV5-8 NA NA CASSLIGEINYGYTF TGTGCCAGCAGCTTGATTGGGGAAATAAACTATGGCTACACCTTC
TRBJ1-2 TRBV29-1 NA NA CSVETDYGYTF TGCAGCGTTGAGACTGACTATGGCTACACCTTC
TRBJ2-1 TRBV7-3 NA once CASSLTGPLLANEQFF TGTGCCAGCAGCTTAACTGGGCCCCTATTAGCCAATGAGCAGTTCTTC
TRBJ2-1 TRBV9 TRBD2 NA CASSLSGSENEQFF TGTGCCAGCAGTCTTAGCGGGAGTGAAAATGAGCAGTTCTTC
TRBJ1-5 TRBV7-8 NA NA CASSDEGYREPQHF TGTGCCAGCAGCGACGAGGGCTACCGAGAGCCCCAGCATTTT
TRBJ1-2 TRBV19 TRBD1 NA CASREAGTGDGYTF TGTGCCAGTAGGGAGGCCGGGACAGGGGATGGCTACACCTTC
TRBJ2-7 TRBV7-9 TRBD2 NA CASSNTGTSAAYEQYF TGTGCCAGCAGCAACACCGGGACTAGCGCCGCCTACGAGCAGTACTTC
TRBJ2-7 TRBV28 NA NA CASGATSSHYEQYF TGTGCCAGCGGAGCGACATCATCTCACTACGAGCAGTACTTC
TRBJ2-7 TRBV29-1 TRBD1 NA CSATTPGQGIYEQYF TGCAGCGCAACGACACCGGGACAGGGGATTTACGAGCAGTACTTC
TRBJ2-6 TRBV19 NA NA CASSITGANVLTF TGTGCCAGTAGTATCACTGGGGCCAACGTCCTGACTTTC
TRBJ2-1 TRBV7-3 NA NA CASSINPPGNNEQFF TGTGCCAGCAGCATCAACCCCCCAGGGAACAATGAGCAGTTCTTC
TRBJ1-1 TRBV23-1 NA NA CASTPRGPKTEAFF TGCGCCAGCACTCCGCGGGGTCCGAAGACTGAAGCTTTCTTT
TRBJ2-1 TRBV27 NA NA CASSGAQGLSYNEQFF TGTGCCAGCAGTGGTGCTCAGGGCCTCTCCTACAATGAGCAGTTCTTC
TRBJ2-3 TRBV29-1 TRBD2 NA CSVAPGLAGSQGGTDTQYF TGCAGCGTTGCGCCTGGGCTAGCGGGCTCACAAGGTGGCACAGATACGCAGTATTTT
TRBJ1-4 TRBV2 NA NA CASSSDRSNEKLFF TGTGCCAGCAGTTCCGACAGGAGTAATGAAAAACTGTTTTTT
TRBJ1-3 TRBV4-1 NA NA CASSQVWGTGNTIYF TGCGCCAGCAGCCAAGTTTGGGGAACTGGAAACACCATATATTTT
TRBJ1-6 TRBV15 TRBD1 NA CATSGTGNNSPLHF TGTGCCACCAGCGGGACAGGGAATAATTCACCCCTCCACTTT
TRBJ2-3 TRBV27 TRBD1 NA CASRHKPGTATDTQYF TGTGCCAGCAGGCACAAACCCGGGACAGCCACAGATACGCAGTATTTT
TRBJ1-2 TRBV19 NA large CASSSGPVYGYTF TGTGCCAGTAGCTCCGGGCCAGTCTATGGCTACACCTTC
TRBJ2-2 TRBV5-8 NA NA CASSLFAGRTGELFF TGTGCCAGCAGCTTGTTTGCGGGGCGCACCGGGGAGCTGTTTTTT
TRBJ2-3 TRBV27 NA NA CASSFVGPSTDTQYF TGTGCCAGCAGTTTCGTGGGGCCCAGCACAGATACGCAGTATTTT
TRBJ2-1 TRBV7-9 NA NA CASSFGDNEQFF TGTGCCAGCAGCTTTGGGGACAATGAGCAGTTCTTC
TRBJ2-7 TRBV7-2 TRBD2 NA CASSYPGTSDYEQYF TGTGCCAGCAGTTATCCCGGGACTAGCGACTACGAGCAGTACTTC
TRBJ2-1 TRBV7-2 TRBD1 NA CASSFFEGAIGEQFF TGTGCCAGCAGCTTTTTTGAGGGGGCGATAGGTGAGCAGTTCTTC
TRBJ2-1 TRBV30 TRBD2 NA CAWSTVAGINEQFF TGTGCCTGGAGCACGGTAGCGGGAATAAATGAGCAGTTCTTC
TRBJ2-5 TRBV7-3 TRBD1 NA CASSPWGTGRETQYF TGTGCCAGCAGCCCGTGGGGGACAGGGAGGGAGACCCAGTACTTC
TRBJ2-5 TRBV5-4 TRBD1 NA CASSSHRKGQEETQYF TGTGCCAGCAGCTCACATCGAAAGGGACAGGAAGAGACCCAGTACTTC
TRBJ1-2 TRBV5-4 NA NA CASSYSPGADYGYTF TGTGCCAGCAGCTACTCCCCGGGGGCCGACTATGGCTACACCTTC
TRBJ1-4 TRBV27 TRBD1 NA CASSLTQGARKLFF TGTGCCAGCAGTTTAACCCAGGGGGCGAGAAAACTGTTTTTT
TRBJ2-3 TRBV6-5 TRBD2 NA CASRPGLAGDTQYF TGTGCCAGCAGACCGGGACTAGCGGGAGATACGCAGTATTTT
TRBJ2-2 TRBV4-2 TRBD2 NA CASSQLAGGPGELFF TGTGCCAGCAGCCAACTAGCGGGAGGGCCCGGGGAGCTGTTTTTT
TRBJ2-7 TRBV19 NA few CASSDGTYEQYF TGTGCCAGTAGCGACGGTACCTACGAGCAGTACTTC
TRBJ2-3 TRBV6-5 NA NA CASSPFPGITDTQYF TGTGCCAGCAGTCCATTCCCGGGGATCACAGATACGCAGTATTTT
TRBJ1-1 TRBV6-5 NA once CASSYSLGANTEAFF TGTGCCAGCAGTTACTCTTTGGGGGCGAACACTGAAGCTTTCTTT
TRBJ2-7 TRBV7-6 TRBD2 NA CASSLAVGASGYEQYF TGTGCCAGCAGCTTAGCCGTAGGGGCTAGCGGCTACGAGCAGTACTTC
TRBJ1-1 TRBV11-2 NA NA CASSFPPGPEAFF TGTGCCAGCAGCTTTCCCCCAGGGCCTGAAGCTTTCTTT
TRBJ2-3 TRBV12-5 NA NA CASGLQVDTQYF TGTGCTAGTGGCTTACAGGTGGATACGCAGTATTTT